The clone carrying this T cell receptor beta chain turned up a few times. TCRdb processed the RT-PCR reads anew with MiXCR; each CDR3 protein has one entry. Of nearly 20,000 distinct CDR3 sequences in the sample, about 5% are singletons; the top ten hold around 42%. The CDR3 sequence is 15 residues long. Germline CDR1 is SGHKS and CDR2 is YYEKEE (reference sequence). Trimming pared 0 bases from V and 4 bases from J, leaving 11 bases between. This entry belongs to a study of patients and donors after allogeneic stem cell transplantation. Sequences were obtained from blood, either unsorted or a sorted T cell fraction (not recorded which). This clonotype originated in a human donor who was either an allogeneic HSCT recipient or a stem cell or donor lymphocyte infusion donor (not recorded which). It is not recorded whose cells these are; they may come from a transplant donor. The rearrangement joins TRBV5-5 to TRBJ1-3; D not certain. The CDR3: CASSLAGGMGNTIYF. CDR3 coding DNA: TGTGCCAGCAGCTTGGCCGGAGGCATGGGAAACACCATATATTTT.